A selection of T cell receptor beta chains follows, all from one sample in a study of T cells after posttransplantation cyclophosphamide. Repertoires were generated with immunoSEQ multiplex PCR, while TCRdb's copy carries only in-frame clones and drops some. The specimen has 34,000 or so clones, none found just once. Input material: PBMCs. These receptor sequences come from a woman between 50 and 59 years old in good health and a related stem cell transplant donor. Both conserved end residues are part of each CDR3. The D gene is left open where the match is weak. Not all rows give a size; the values are once, few, many and, for expanded clones, a class.

j_call d_call clone_size v_call cdr3_nt cdr3_aa
TRBJ1-5 NA many TRBV2 TGTGCCAGCAGCCGCGAGGGGATGGGTCAGCCCCAGCATTTT CASSREGMGQPQHF
TRBJ2-3 NA many TRBV6-4 TGTGCCAGCAGTGACTTCGGGGGAGGCCCCACAGATACGCAGTATTTT CASSDFGGGPTDTQYF
TRBJ1-5 TRBD1 many TRBV28 TGTGCCGCGGACAGGGACAATCAGCCCCAGCATTTT CAADRDNQPQHF
TRBJ2-2 TRBD2 many TRBV27 TGTGCCAGCACTAGCGGTTACACCGGGGAGCTGTTTTTT CASTSGYTGELFF
TRBJ2-2 TRBD1 many TRBV6-5 TGTGCCAGCAATGGACAGGGACACGGGGAGCTGTTTTTT CASNGQGHGELFF
TRBJ2-7 NA many TRBV25-1 TGTGCCAGCAGTGAATTTAGGGTGTCCTACGAGCAGTACTTC CASSEFRVSYEQYF
TRBJ2-3 TRBD1 NA TRBV4-3 TGCGCCAGCAGCCAAGAGTCGGACAGGCGCACAGATACGCAGTATTTT CASSQESDRRTDTQYF
TRBJ2-5 TRBD1 few TRBV28 TGTGCCAGCAGCTCTCGACAGGGGTGGAGAGAGACCCAGTACTTC CASSSRQGWRETQYF
TRBJ2-1 NA many TRBV9 TGTGCCAGCAGCGTAGCCGGCCCACCGGGGAATGAGCAGTTCTTC CASSVAGPPGNEQFF
TRBJ1-5 TRBD1 many TRBV27 TGTGCCAGCAGTCGAAGGGCCGGGACAGCTCTTAGCAATCAGCCCCAGCATTTT CASSRRAGTALSNQPQHF
TRBJ2-1 NA many TRBV6-2/TRBV6-3 TGTGCCAGCAGCCGACACCGGCCCTACAATGAGCAGTTCTTC CASSRHRPYNEQFF
TRBJ1-1 TRBD1 many TRBV19 TGTGCCAGTCGGGGACAGAGAACTCGAAACACTGAAGCTTTCTTT CASRGQRTRNTEAFF
TRBJ2-2 NA many TRBV10-3 TGTGCCATCAGTGAAAGGGGCCCGAACACCGGGGAGCTGTTTTTT CAISERGPNTGELFF
TRBJ2-4 TRBD1 NA TRBV28 TGTGCCAGCAACCCCCAGGGGGCAGCAAACATTCAGTACTTC CASNPQGAANIQYF
TRBJ2-5 NA few TRBV19 TGTGCCAGTAGTATAGGGGGGGACTCCTCGCGGTACTTC CASSIGGDSSRYF
TRBJ2-3 NA many TRBV10-3 TGTGCCATCAGTGATTTCGAGGGAGATACGCAGTATTTT CAISDFEGDTQYF
TRBJ1-1 NA many TRBV9 TGTGCCAGCAGCGTAGGACAGGACGAAGCTTTCTTT CASSVGQDEAFF
TRBJ2-7 TRBD2 NA TRBV5-5 TGTGCCAGCAGCTTCGAGGGACTAGCGCTCTACGAGCAGTACTTC CASSFEGLALYEQYF
TRBJ2-7 TRBD2 many TRBV19 TGTGCCAGTAGTATAGATCGGGGTAGCGGGAGATACGAGCAGTACTTC CASSIDRGSGRYEQYF
TRBJ1-5 TRBD1 many TRBV2 TGTGCCAGCGGGGACAGCCCAAGCCGTTATAGCAATCAGCCCCAGCATTTT CASGDSPSRYSNQPQHF
TRBJ1-2 NA medium-sized TRBV10-3 TGTGCCATCAGTGGAGGGCAGAACTATGGCTACACCTTC CAISGGQNYGYTF
TRBJ2-7 TRBD2 many TRBV5-4 TGTGCCAGCAGCTTGCCTGGACTAGCGGGATGGGGGGAGCAGTACTTC CASSLPGLAGWGEQYF
TRBJ2-7 NA many TRBV27 TGTGCCAGCAGTTTCGGACAGACCTACGAGCAGTACTTC CASSFGQTYEQYF
TRBJ2-3 TRBD2 many TRBV5-1 TGCGCCAGCACACCGGGACTAGCGGGCACAGATACGCAGTATTTT CASTPGLAGTDTQYF
TRBJ1-1 NA NA TRBV25-1 TGTGCCAGCAGTGACGCCGGGACAAGCTTTGAAGCTTTCTTT CASSDAGTSFEAFF
TRBJ1-1 NA many TRBV7-6 TGTGCCAGCAGCAATAGTGAGGGTGAGACTGAAGCTTTCTTT CASSNSEGETEAFF